These T cell receptor beta chains were read from a single sample in a study of STAT5B mutations in CD4+ large granular lymphocyte leukemia. Here immunoSEQ multiplex PCR was the method, and the copy in TCRdb shows in-frame clones only, minus some. Found here are more than 45,000 clones, roughly three quarters of them singletons; the top ten hold 1.5% to 1.7%. Specimen: CD4+ T cells from blood buffy coats. Receptor source: a human donor in good health. Both conserved end residues are part of each CDR3. The order of the fields is J gene, D gene, V gene, clone size, CDR3 DNA, CDR3 protein. The D gene is left open where the match is weak. Rows give clone size only sometimes, using once, few, many, or a class for an expanded clone.

TRBJ2-2 TRBD1 TRBV2 NA TGTGCCAGCAGTCTCGGGACAGGGGGAACCGGGGAGCTGTTTTTT CASSLGTGGTGELFF
TRBJ1-5 NA TRBV2 NA TGTGCCAGCACCGGAGATAGCAATCAGCCCCAGCATTTT CASTGDSNQPQHF
TRBJ1-2 NA TRBV28 NA TGTGCCAGCAGTTTAAGTCCGGGACCCTATGGCTACACCTTC CASSLSPGPYGYTF
TRBJ2-2 TRBD2 TRBV19 NA TGTGCCAGTACTACGGGGGGGAACACCGGGGAGCTGTTTTTT CASTTGGNTGELFF
TRBJ2-3 TRBD2 TRBV19 few TGTGCCAGTAGTATAACTAGCGGTTCCACAGATACGCAGTATTTT CASSITSGSTDTQYF
TRBJ1-1 NA TRBV7-2 NA TGTGCCAGCAAAACCCGGGCTACCAGTCTTGTAGCTTTCTTT CASKTRATSLVAFF
TRBJ1-6 NA TRBV28 few TGTGCCAGCAGTCAATTCGTGGGCGGGACCCTCCACTTT CASSQFVGGTLHF
TRBJ1-3 NA TRBV5-6 NA TGTGCCAGCAGCCCCCACGGAAACACCATATATTTT CASSPHGNTIYF
TRBJ2-7 NA TRBV7-2 NA TGTGCCAGCAGCCGTGGGGGGACCCACACCTACGAGCAGTACTTC CASSRGGTHTYEQYF
TRBJ2-2 NA TRBV5-6 once TGTGCCAGCAGCTGGGGGACCACCGGGGAGCTGTTTTTT CASSWGTTGELFF
TRBJ1-4 NA TRBV7-9 NA TGTGCCAGCAGCTTTAATGAAAAACTGTTTTTT CASSFNEKLFF
TRBJ1-2 NA TRBV30 NA TGTGCCTGGAGTGTCTACGGTCACGGTGGCTACACCTTC CAWSVYGHGGYTF
TRBJ1-1 NA TRBV7-2 NA TGTGCCAGCAGCTTAGATAGGGGTGGCACTGAAGCTTTCTTT CASSLDRGGTEAFF
TRBJ1-4 TRBD1 TRBV28 NA TGTGCCAGCAGACTACAGGGGGCTGGTGAAAAACTGTTTTTT CASRLQGAGEKLFF
TRBJ1-5 TRBD1 TRBV18 NA TGTGCCAGCTCACGGGACAGGGGTGGCAATCAGCCCCAGCATTTT CASSRDRGGNQPQHF
TRBJ1-4 NA TRBV5-1 once TGCGCCAGCAGCGAAGGGACGGATCTTAATGAAAAACTGTTTTTT CASSEGTDLNEKLFF
TRBJ2-5 TRBD2 TRBV9 NA TGTGCCAGCAGCGTAGGGAGGAGACTAGCGGGGGAGGGAGAGACCCAGTACTTC CASSVGRRLAGEGETQYF
TRBJ1-2 NA TRBV28 once TGTGCCAGCAGGGGGGGGACAATGACTAACTATGGCTACACCTTC CASRGGTMTNYGYTF
TRBJ2-7 NA TRBV7-8 NA TGTGCCAGCAGCCCCACCCCTTCCCGGGGGCCCTACGAGCAGTACTTC CASSPTPSRGPYEQYF
TRBJ1-1 NA TRBV5-1 NA TGCGCCAGCAGCTTGGGACTGATATACACTGAAGCTTTCTTT CASSLGLIYTEAFF
TRBJ1-4 NA TRBV2 NA TGTGCCAGCAGTGATTTGGGCAAAACTAATGAAAAACTGTTTTTT CASSDLGKTNEKLFF
TRBJ1-2 NA TRBV18 few TGTGCCAGCTCACCACCAGGGGCACCCTATGGCTACACCTTC CASSPPGAPYGYTF
TRBJ2-6 NA TRBV19 NA TGTGCCAGTAGCTCCGGAGGTTCAAGGAGCTCTGGGGCCAACGTCCTGACTTTC CASSSGGSRSSGANVLTF
TRBJ2-1 NA TRBV7-6 NA TGTGCCAGCAGCTTAGAGTCAGCTGTCGATGAGCAGTTCTTC CASSLESAVDEQFF
TRBJ1-1 NA TRBV7-9 NA TGTGCCAGCAGCTTAATGTCTGGGCCAACTGAAGCTTTCTTT CASSLMSGPTEAFF
TRBJ2-6 NA TRBV7-9 NA TGTGCCAGCAGCTCCCCCCTCCGACAGACTGGGGCCAACGTCCTGACTTTC CASSSPLRQTGANVLTF
TRBJ1-4 NA TRBV28 NA TGTGCCAGCAGTTTTTTGGGGGGACGGAGGGATGAAAAACTGTTTTTT CASSFLGGRRDEKLFF
TRBJ1-2 NA TRBV7-2 NA TGTGCCAGCAGTTCAACAGGAAACTATGGCTACACCTTC CASSSTGNYGYTF
TRBJ2-3 NA TRBV6-1 NA TGTGCCAGCAGTGAATGGAGGGGGGGGTCAGATACGCAGTATTTT CASSEWRGGSDTQYF
TRBJ2-2 NA TRBV30 few TGTGCCTGGAGTTACAGTCACACCGGGGAGCTGTTTTTT CAWSYSHTGELFF
TRBJ1-5 NA TRBV29-1 NA TGCAGCGTTAAAACGGGGGCTGATCAGCCCCAGCATTTT CSVKTGADQPQHF
TRBJ1-1 NA TRBV9 NA TGTGCCAGCAGCGTAGGACCACTGGGCACTGAAGCTTTCTTT CASSVGPLGTEAFF
TRBJ1-1 NA TRBV6-5 NA TGTGCCAGCAGTTCGTGGGCGGGGGGGACGAACACTGAAGCTTTCTTT CASSSWAGGTNTEAFF
TRBJ2-5 TRBD2 TRBV7-9 NA TGTGCCAGCAGCTCCGCTCCTAGCGGGGGCACTAAAGAGACCCAGTACTTC CASSSAPSGGTKETQYF
TRBJ2-5 TRBD2 TRBV5-1 NA TGCGCCAGCAGCTTGGAGGAGCGGGGGGTCGGGTACGGAGAGACCCAGTACTTC CASSLEERGVGYGETQYF
TRBJ2-7 TRBD2 TRBV7-9 NA TGTGCCAGCAGCCTGGCTAGCGGGGGGGCTGGGGAGCAGTACTTC CASSLASGGAGEQYF
TRBJ1-5 TRBD1 TRBV28 NA TGTGCCAGCAGATCCCAGGGGGCGAGTGATCAGCCCCAGCATTTT CASRSQGASDQPQHF
TRBJ1-1 TRBD1 TRBV2 NA TGTGCCAGCAGCAGACAGGGGGTCATGAACACTGAAGCTTTCTTT CASSRQGVMNTEAFF
TRBJ2-2 NA TRBV7-9 NA TGTGCCAGCAGCTTGAGGCGGGGAAGCGGGGAGCTGTTTTTT CASSLRRGSGELFF
TRBJ2-5 NA TRBV28 NA TGTGCCAGCAGTTTAACTAGTCCACAGGAGACCCAGTACTTC CASSLTSPQETQYF
TRBJ2-2 TRBD1 TRBV7-8 once TGTGCCAGCAGCAAGCCGGGACAGGGGACCGGGGAGCTGTTTTTT CASSKPGQGTGELFF
TRBJ2-1 NA TRBV28 NA TGTGCCGGTCAGGCTCGGGCCCCCTACAATGAGCAGTTCTTC CAGQARAPYNEQFF
TRBJ2-7 NA TRBV6-6 NA TGTGCCAGCAGTTACCGGGATTTGGACGAGCAGTACTTC CASSYRDLDEQYF
TRBJ1-2 TRBD1 TRBV28 few TGTGCCAGCAGTTTAGGACAGGGGACTGGCTACACCTTC CASSLGQGTGYTF